Listed below are T cell receptor beta chains from one sample, sequenced in a study of blood T cells in healthy people across ages. Via MiXCR, TCRdb re-called the 5' RACE reads, giving one row per CDR3 protein. Here the sample spans 700,000 to 950,000 distinct CDR3 sequences, roughly 60% being singletons. Sequenced: blood. The source is a man aged 25 to 40 in good health. The CDR3 runs from the conserved cysteine through the conserved F or W. A D gene is named only where the DNA matches it firmly. Size values are once, few and many counts, or a class for expanded clones, and some rows have none.

CDR3aa: CSARTGKGSNYGYTF
CDR3nt: TGCAGTGCTCGGACAGGGAAAGGGAGTAACTATGGCTACACCTTC
abundance: few
j_gene: TRBJ1-2
v_gene: TRBV20-1
d_gene: TRBD1

CDR3aa: CSVGRFTDYGYTF
CDR3nt: TGCAGCGTTGGACGTTTCACCGACTATGGCTACACCTTC
abundance: few
j_gene: TRBJ1-2
v_gene: TRBV29-1
d_gene: .

CDR3aa: CASNPDYYNEQFF
CDR3nt: TGTGCCAGCAACCCGGACTATTACAATGAGCAGTTCTTC
abundance: .
j_gene: TRBJ2-1
v_gene: TRBV7-8
d_gene: .

CDR3aa: CASSPEASGGAWNEQFF
CDR3nt: TGTGCCAGCAGCCCAGAGGCTAGCGGGGGGGCTTGGAATGAGCAGTTCTTC
abundance: few
j_gene: TRBJ2-1
v_gene: TRBV11-2
d_gene: TRBD2

CDR3aa: CASSLTSYRGTGNIQYF
CDR3nt: TGTGCCAGCAGCTTAACAAGTTACAGGGGTACGGGAAACATTCAGTACTTC
abundance: .
j_gene: TRBJ2-4
v_gene: TRBV11-2
d_gene: TRBD1

CDR3aa: CASSHIDRVYEQYF
CDR3nt: TGTGCCAGCAGCCATATTGACAGGGTCTACGAGCAGTACTTC
abundance: .
j_gene: TRBJ2-7
v_gene: TRBV6-6
d_gene: TRBD1

CDR3aa: CASSLRSRSGNNEQFF
CDR3nt: TGTGCCAGCAGCTTAAGGTCCCGCAGCGGGAACAATGAGCAGTTCTTC
abundance: .
j_gene: TRBJ2-1
v_gene: TRBV7-9
d_gene: TRBD2

CDR3aa: CASSFSGTARGEQFF
CDR3nt: TGCGCCAGCAGCTTCAGCGGCACAGCCCGTGGTGAGCAGTTCTTC
abundance: .
j_gene: TRBJ2-1
v_gene: TRBV5-1
d_gene: .

CDR3aa: CASSLWGTGGSEQYF
CDR3nt: TGTGCCAGCAGCTTATGGGGTACAGGGGGCAGCGAGCAGTACTTC
abundance: .
j_gene: TRBJ2-7
v_gene: TRBV7-9
d_gene: TRBD1

CDR3aa: CASSPGRGSYEQYF
CDR3nt: TGCGCCAGCAGCCCCGGCCGGGGGTCCTACGAGCAGTACTTC
abundance: many
j_gene: TRBJ2-7
v_gene: TRBV4-3
d_gene: .

CDR3aa: CASSLGLASGYYQETQYF
CDR3nt: TGTGCCAGCAGCCTGGGACTGGCTAGCGGATACTATCAAGAGACCCAGTACTTC
abundance: .
j_gene: TRBJ2-5
v_gene: TRBV11-3
d_gene: TRBD2

CDR3aa: CASISQGVQVYEQYF
CDR3nt: TGTGCCAGCATATCCCAGGGTGTTCAAGTCTACGAGCAGTACTTC
abundance: .
j_gene: TRBJ2-7
v_gene: TRBV6-5
d_gene: .

CDR3aa: CASSQREGGWADTQYF
CDR3nt: TGCGCCAGCAGCCAGAGGGAAGGGGGATGGGCAGATACGCAGTATTTT
abundance: once
j_gene: TRBJ2-3
v_gene: TRBV4-1
d_gene: .

CDR3aa: CASHSGGTRSHEQYF
CDR3nt: TGTGCCAGCCACTCAGGAGGGACTCGTAGCCACGAGCAGTACTTC
abundance: few
j_gene: TRBJ2-7
v_gene: TRBV7-2
d_gene: .

CDR3aa: CASRTYGVPGETQYF
CDR3nt: TGTGCCAGCAGAACTTACGGTGTGCCGGGGGAGACCCAGTACTTC
abundance: .
j_gene: TRBJ2-5
v_gene: TRBV7-2
d_gene: .

CDR3aa: CVSSQTYGAYNEQFF
CDR3nt: TGCGTCAGCAGCCAGACCTATGGGGCCTACAATGAGCAGTTCTTC
abundance: once
j_gene: TRBJ2-1
v_gene: TRBV4-3
d_gene: .

CDR3aa: CASSLAPEAQYF
CDR3nt: TGTGCCAGCAGCTTAGCGCCGGAGGCCCAGTACTTC
abundance: .
j_gene: TRBJ2-5
v_gene: TRBV7-9
d_gene: .

CDR3aa: CASSSADSTRETQYF
CDR3nt: TGTGCCAGCAGCTCAGCGGACAGTACCCGGGAGACCCAGTACTTC
abundance: .
j_gene: TRBJ2-5
v_gene: TRBV7-9
d_gene: .

CDR3aa: CASKISSGRFSGELFF
CDR3nt: TGTGCCAGTAAAATCTCTAGCGGGAGGTTCTCCGGGGAGCTGTTTTTT
abundance: .
j_gene: TRBJ2-2
v_gene: TRBV2
d_gene: TRBD2

CDR3aa: CASSLTGLETQYF
CDR3nt: TGCGCCAGCAGCTTGACAGGGTTGGAGACCCAGTACTTC
abundance: many
j_gene: TRBJ2-5
v_gene: TRBV5-1
d_gene: .

CDR3aa: CASSAGAGDEQYF
CDR3nt: TGTGCCAGTAGCGCGGGGGCCGGTGACGAGCAGTACTTC
abundance: .
j_gene: TRBJ2-7
v_gene: TRBV19
d_gene: .

CDR3aa: CSAIKSSGANVLTF
CDR3nt: TGCAGTGCTATTAAATCCTCTGGGGCCAACGTCCTGACTTTC
abundance: .
j_gene: TRBJ2-6
v_gene: TRBV20-1
d_gene: .

CDR3aa: CASSPSGAWANVLTF
CDR3nt: TGTGCCAGCAGCCCTAGTGGCGCGTGGGCCAACGTCCTGACTTTC
abundance: few
j_gene: TRBJ2-6
v_gene: TRBV7-2
d_gene: .

CDR3aa: CASSQGLAGGPPYNEQFF
CDR3nt: TGTGCCAGCAGCCAGGGACTAGCGGGGGGGCCGCCCTACAATGAGCAGTTCTTC
abundance: .
j_gene: TRBJ2-1
v_gene: TRBV5-6
d_gene: TRBD2

CDR3aa: CASSFPGPRSSSEQYF
CDR3nt: TGTGCCAGCAGTTTTCCTGGGCCCAGGAGCTCCTCCGAGCAGTACTTC
abundance: .
j_gene: TRBJ2-7
v_gene: TRBV28
d_gene: .

CDR3aa: CASSEGTGSTDTQYF
CDR3nt: TGTGCCAGCAGTGAGGGGACAGGGAGCACAGATACGCAGTATTTT
abundance: .
j_gene: TRBJ2-3
v_gene: TRBV25-1
d_gene: TRBD1

CDR3aa: CATSRAQVGGETQYF
CDR3nt: TGTGCCACCAGCAGAGCCCAGGTCGGAGGGGAGACCCAGTACTTC
abundance: .
j_gene: TRBJ2-5
v_gene: TRBV15
d_gene: .

CDR3aa: CSVGGRGAGGPDTQYF
CDR3nt: TGCAGCGTTGGCGGCAGGGGAGCGGGAGGGCCAGATACGCAGTATTTT
abundance: .
j_gene: TRBJ2-3
v_gene: TRBV29-1
d_gene: TRBD2

CDR3aa: CSVAIRGDEQYF
CDR3nt: TGCAGCGTGGCGATCAGGGGGGACGAGCAGTACTTC
abundance: .
j_gene: TRBJ2-7
v_gene: TRBV29-1
d_gene: .

CDR3aa: CASSLGQGSGANVLTF
CDR3nt: TGTGCCAGCAGCTTAGGACAGGGCTCTGGGGCCAACGTCCTGACTTTC
abundance: many
j_gene: TRBJ2-6
v_gene: TRBV7-9
d_gene: TRBD1

CDR3aa: CASCGEYQETQYF
CDR3nt: TGTGCCAGCTGTGGAGAGTACCAAGAGACCCAGTACTTC
abundance: .
j_gene: TRBJ2-5
v_gene: TRBV6-6
d_gene: .

CDR3aa: CASSPKLAGVYNEQFF
CDR3nt: TGTGCCAGCAGCCCGAAACTAGCGGGGGTCTACAATGAGCAGTTCTTC
abundance: .
j_gene: TRBJ2-1
v_gene: TRBV27
d_gene: TRBD2

CDR3aa: CASSPSRDRGPRGYTF
CDR3nt: TGTGCCAGCAGCCCCTCCCGGGACAGGGGGCCTCGTGGCTACACCTTC
abundance: .
j_gene: TRBJ1-2
v_gene: TRBV3-1
d_gene: TRBD1

CDR3aa: CASSSLRSGNEQFF
CDR3nt: TGTGCCAGCAGCTCACTCCGGTCTGGGAATGAGCAGTTCTTC
abundance: .
j_gene: TRBJ2-1
v_gene: TRBV11-2
d_gene: .

CDR3aa: CASSFSGDEQFF
CDR3nt: TGTGCCAGCAGTTTCTCTGGGGATGAGCAGTTCTTC
abundance: .
j_gene: TRBJ2-1
v_gene: TRBV12-3/TRBV12-4
d_gene: .

CDR3aa: CASSLAPGTGLEKLFF
CDR3nt: TGTGCCAGCAGCTTAGCCCCTGGGACAGGGCTTGAAAAACTGTTTTTT
abundance: once
j_gene: TRBJ1-4
v_gene: TRBV7-2
d_gene: TRBD1

CDR3aa: CASSYGAVSYEQYF
CDR3nt: TGTGCCAGCAGTTACGGAGCGGTCTCCTACGAGCAGTACTTC
abundance: .
j_gene: TRBJ2-7
v_gene: TRBV6-2/TRBV6-3
d_gene: .

CDR3aa: CASSKTAGLAKETQYF
CDR3nt: TGTGCTAGCAGCAAAACCGCGGGACTAGCGAAAGAGACCCAGTACTTC
abundance: .
j_gene: TRBJ2-5
v_gene: TRBV7-7
d_gene: TRBD2

CDR3aa: CASSTGQGLEETQYF
CDR3nt: TGTGCCAGCAGCACGGGACAGGGGTTAGAAGAGACCCAGTACTTC
abundance: .
j_gene: TRBJ2-5
v_gene: TRBV12-3/TRBV12-4
d_gene: TRBD1

CDR3aa: CSGDRDRSQYTEAFF
CDR3nt: TGCAGTGGCGACCGGGACAGGAGTCAATACACTGAAGCTTTCTTT
abundance: .
j_gene: TRBJ1-1
v_gene: TRBV20-1
d_gene: TRBD1

CDR3aa: CASTQSRWGARNTEAFF
CDR3nt: TGTGCCAGCACCCAGAGCCGCTGGGGGGCGAGGAACACTGAAGCTTTCTTT
abundance: .
j_gene: TRBJ1-1
v_gene: TRBV2
d_gene: .

CDR3aa: CASSLIGLAGARTQYF
CDR3nt: TGTGCCAGCAGTTTGATAGGACTAGCGGGGGCGCGGACCCAGTACTTC
abundance: few
j_gene: TRBJ2-5
v_gene: TRBV27
d_gene: TRBD2

CDR3aa: CASSRRDGNSPLHF
CDR3nt: TGTGCCAGCAGCCGCCGGGACGGAAATTCACCCCTCCACTTT
abundance: few
j_gene: TRBJ1-6
v_gene: TRBV3-1
d_gene: .

CDR3aa: CASSGRGGASDTQYF
CDR3nt: TGTGCCAGCAGCGGCCGCGGGGGGGCATCAGATACGCAGTATTTT
abundance: .
j_gene: TRBJ2-3
v_gene: TRBV7-2
d_gene: TRBD2

CDR3aa: CASSLEADSQNYGYTF
CDR3nt: TGCGCCAGCAGCTTGGAAGCGGACAGTCAAAACTATGGCTACACCTTC
abundance: few
j_gene: TRBJ1-2
v_gene: TRBV5-1
d_gene: .